The 18 T cell receptor beta chains listed next were all sequenced from one sample in a study of cytomegalovirus exposure and HLA in healthy donors. TCRdb keeps only in-frame clones here, not all; method: immunoSEQ multiplex PCR. The sample records 90,000 to 150,000 clones, about 87% being singletons. Source material: PBMCs. The origin of the receptors is a man between 18 and 35 years old in good health and CMV-seronegative.

The chain has TRBV19 and TRBJ1-5; TRBD1 agrees at 8 bases. The germline V gene has CDR1 LNHDA and CDR2 SQIVND (reference sequence). The CDR3 is 16 amino acids. J lost 2 bases, V lost 9 bases, and 12 bases had no gene match. CDR3 nucleotides: TGTGCCAGCCAGGACAGGGTTCATCGTGGCAATCAGCCCCAGCATTTT. Its protein is CASQDRVHRGNQPQHF. Based on the CDR3 plus reference TRBV19 and TRBJ1-5, the full variable domain is DGGITQSPKYLFRKEGQNVTLSCEQNLNHDAMYWYRQDPGQGLRLIYYSQIVNDFQKGDIAEGYSVSREKKESFPLTVTSAQKNPTAFYLCASQDRVHRGNQPQHFGDGTRLSIL.

The genes are TRBV18 and TRBJ1-2; D gene unclear. This CDR3 contains 13 residues. The germline V gene has CDR1 KGHSH and CDR2 LQKENI. The germline V and J ends were trimmed by 1 base and 3 bases, with 6 bases remaining between them. The CDR3 nucleotides are TGTGCCAGCTCACCACTTGAGCACTATGGCTACACCTTC. Translation: CASSPLEHYGYTF.

The genes are TRBV7-2 and TRBJ1-5; tentatively, D is TRBD1 (5 bases). This CDR3 has 16 residues. V was shortened by 3 bases and J by 4 bases, with 16 bases between the two germline ends. Germline assignment: CDR1 SGHTA and CDR2 FQGNSA. DNA for the CDR3: TGTGCCAGCAGCTTTGACGCCCCTCGGGGGAATCAGCCCCAGCATTTT. This encodes CASSFDAPRGNQPQHF.

V gene TRBV27 combines with J gene TRBJ2-3, with unresolved D. The CDR3 length is 13 residues. Trimming left V 0 bases short and J 4 bases short, with 5 bases between. Germline V gives CDR1 MNHEY, CDR2 SMNVEV (reference sequence). The CDR3 nucleotides read TGTGCCAGCAGTTTATCGGCTTCAGATACGCAGTATTTT. Protein: CASSLSASDTQYF.

V gene TRBV15 combines with J gene TRBJ2-7; 9 nucleotides agree with TRBD1. CDR1 and CDR2 from the germline V gene are LNHNV and YYDKDF (reference sequence). The CDR3 is 15 amino acids. The ends lost 3 bases at V and 6 bases at J; junction bases unmatched: 9. The CDR3 DNA sequence: TGTGCCACCAGCAGGACCGGGACAGGGTTTTCCGAGCAGTACTTC. Protein product: CATSRTGTGFSEQYF.

The chain combines TRBV27 with TRBJ2-7; 8 bases agree with TRBD2. Germline values: CDR1 MNHEY, CDR2 SMNVEV (reference sequence). This CDR3 contains 16 residues. V lost 0 bases, J lost 6 bases, and 10 bases stayed unmatched. CDR3 protein: CASSLSGGLAGAEQYF. DNA of the CDR3: TGTGCCAGCAGTTTATCCGGCGGACTAGCAGGGGCCGAGCAGTACTTC.

V usage is TRBV19 and J usage is TRBJ1-5; tentatively, D is TRBD1 (5 bases). In germline, CDR1 is LNHDA, CDR2 SQIVND (reference sequence). The CDR3 is 15 residues long. Deletions cut 6 bases from V and 4 bases from J, with 16 bases between. DNA for the CDR3: TGTGCCAGTAGAAAAGACAGAGGTTCGAATCAGCCCCAGCATTTT. Encoded protein: CASRKDRGSNQPQHF.

CDR3 loop: CASSGLNLPGYTF. The CDR3 nucleotides read TGTGCCAGCAGCGGACTAAACCTACCTGGCTACACCTTC. The rearrangement uses TRBV9 and TRBJ1-2; D gene uncertain. The CDR3 is made up of 13 amino acids. Trimming pared 3 bases from V and 7 bases from J, leaving 13 bases between. The germline gives CDR1 SGDLS, CDR2 YYNGEE.

The chain joins TRBV14 to TRBJ1-1; no definite D call. Germline V lookup: CDR1 SGHDN, CDR2 FVKESK. CDR3 length: 19 residues. The V and J ends lost 0 bases and 0 bases respectively, with 20 bases between them. The CDR3 protein is CASSQDTVMAGQMNTEAFF. The DNA of the CDR3 is TGTGCCAGCAGCCAAGATACAGTCATGGCAGGTCAGATGAACACTGAAGCTTTCTTT.

This clone was counted once. This rearrangement joins TRBV14 to TRBJ2-7; 11 bases agree with TRBD1. The V and J ends lost 3 bases and 2 bases, in that order; junction bases with no gene match: 3. The germline V gene encodes CDR1 SGHDN and CDR2 FVKESK. The CDR3 contains 15 residues. CDR3 sequence reads: CASSHPGQGAYEQYF. DNA for the CDR3: TGTGCCAGCAGCCATCCGGGACAGGGGGCCTACGAGCAGTACTTC.

The chain uses TRBV6-1 and TRBJ1-5, with D unresolved. The CDR3 loop spans 15 amino acids. CDR1 and CDR2 (germline): MNHNS, SASEGT. V gave up 1 base and J gave up 0 bases, with 7 bases separating them. The CDR3 sequence is CASSEGTFSNQPQHF. The CDR3 nucleotides read TGTGCCAGCAGTGAAGGGACTTTTAGCAATCAGCCCCAGCATTTT.

The chain couples TRBV6-6 to TRBJ1-5; 7 nucleotides match TRBD1. J lost 1 base, V lost 10 bases, and 10 bases had no gene match. The CDR3 contains 15 residues. CDR1 and CDR2 (germline): MNHNY, SVGAGI (reference sequence). The CDR3 here is CATISRGSSNQPQHF. In DNA form, the CDR3 reads TGTGCCACCATTAGCAGGGGGTCAAGCAATCAGCCCCAGCATTTT.

The chain couples TRBV29-1 to TRBJ1-1, with D possibly TRBD1 on 5 matching bases. The CDR3 extends over 13 amino acids. The ends were cut back, 4 bases at V and 0 bases at J, with 9 bases in the middle. In germline, CDR1 is SQVTM, CDR2 ANQGSEA. Here the CDR3 reads CSVGQLMNTEAFF. In DNA, the CDR3 is TGCAGCGTTGGACAGTTGATGAACACTGAAGCTTTCTTT.

This chain joins TRBV6-6 and TRBJ1-1; 7 bases are a match to TRBD1. Germline V lookup: CDR1 MNHNY, CDR2 SVGAGI (reference sequence). There are 13 residues in the CDR3. Unmatched junction bases numbered 7, after V lost 8 bases and J lost 4 bases. CDR3 DNA: TGTGCCAGCCTAAGGGACAGTACCACTGAAGCTTTCTTT. Its protein is CASLRDSTTEAFF.

The chain links TRBV7-9 to TRBJ2-3; 8 bases match TRBD1. The junction had 9 bases not matched to a gene; V was cut back by 5 bases and J by 2 bases. CDR1 and CDR2 (germline): SEHNR, FQNEAQ (reference sequence). CDR3 length: 16 residues. This chain's CDR3 is CASSTGRTGTTDTQYF. In nucleotides, the CDR3 is TGTGCCAGCAGCACCGGAAGGACAGGGACCACAGATACGCAGTATTTT.

CDR3 DNA: TGTGCCAGCAGTTCACTCGGGACTAGCGGCCACAATGAGCAGTTCTTC. Translation: CASSSLGTSGHNEQFF. The gene calls are TRBV27 and TRBJ2-1, with TRBD2 identical over 11 bases. Trimming removed 4 bases from V and 5 bases from J; junction bases left unmatched: 7. Per germline, CDR1 MNHEY and CDR2 SMNVEV (reference sequence). This CDR3 is 16 amino acids long.

The genes are TRBV15 and TRBJ2-7, with 13 bases aligning to TRBD2. CDR3 length equals 15 residues. V lost 3 bases to trimming and J lost 4 bases; unmatched junction nucleotides: 3. Germline CDR1 is LNHNV and CDR2 is YYDKDF (reference sequence). In DNA form, the CDR3 reads TGTGCCACCAGCAGGCGGACTAGCGGGAGTTACGAGCAGTACTTC. Its translation: CATSRRTSGSYEQYF.

This clone was seen just once. This chain connects TRBV6-1 to TRBJ2-7; D may be TRBD2 (5 bases). This CDR3 is built from 11 residues. Germline loops: CDR1 MNHNS, CDR2 SASEGT. The ends were cut back, 7 bases at V and 2 bases at J, with 6 bases in the middle. CDR3 sequence reads: CASMEAYEQYF. The CDR3 region has the DNA TGTGCCAGCATGGAGGCCTACGAGCAGTACTTC.